This entry describes one T cell receptor (beta chain). The sample comes from a study of CD4 and CD8 cells across lung adenocarcinoma regions. The CDR3 runs to 13 residues. CDR1 is MNHNS, CDR2 SASEGT, per germline. Deletions cut 1 base from V and 10 bases from J, with 11 bases between. TCRdb ran MiXCR on the PCR reads and lists one entry per CDR3 protein. The profile shows roughly 3,700 distinct CDR3 sequences, 50% to 70% of them singletons. Samples came from patients with localized non-small cell lung adenocarcinoma. The clonotype was recovered from a female donor with lung adenocarcinoma. The CD4 and CD8 labels of this study may be unreliable. Source material: CD4+ T cells from the margin of a lung tumor. The rearrangement links TRBV6-1 to TRBJ2-1; no clear D. The CDR3 reads CASSEVVSIEQFF. CDR3 coding DNA: TGTGCCAGCAGTGAAGTAGTTAGCATCGAGCAGTTCTTC.